The text below deals with one T cell receptor beta chain. This entry comes from a study of CD8 T cells in Susac syndrome. CDR1 SGHAT and CDR2 FQNNGV come from the germline V gene. J gave up 9 bases and V 1 base, and 9 bases lay outside the gene matches. CDR3 length: 15 residues. The RNA, 0.5 to 1 ug, was put through reverse transcription using random hexamers. One entry per CDR3 protein, called by TCRdb with MiXCR from the immunoSEQ multiplex PCR reads. The table has under 150,000 distinct CDR3 sequences, around 91% seen once. The TCR comes from a human donor with multiple sclerosis. The rearrangement links TRBV11-2 to TRBJ2-1, with TRBD2 matching 7 bases. The sequenced sample consisted of CD8+ T cells from PBMCs. CDR3 DNA sequence: TGTGCCAGCAGCTTAGTTCTTAGCGGGCTGGGTGAGCAGTTCTTC. This gives the protein CASSLVLSGLGEQFF.